This T cell receptor beta chain was sequenced for a study of blood T cell repertoires in COVID-19. Study background: Samples taken during acute and convalescent COVID-19 were collected in the United States, Italy and Spain.

The ends lost 5 bases at V and 8 bases at J; junction bases unmatched: 14. In germline, CDR1 is PRHDT, CDR2 FYEKMQ (reference sequence). The CDR3 spans 15 residues. In the authors' workflow: Estimates of nucleated cell counts were drawn from the amplification of reference gene primers. Clones were sequenced by immunoSEQ multiplex PCR, and TCRdb holds only the in-frame ones, with some missing. V and J calls and clone size follow that table, whereas D and trimming were derived from the DNA. This table has approximately 34,000 clones, roughly 80% appearing once. This TCR came from a woman between 65 and 79 years old with acute or convalescent COVID-19. Specimen: peripheral blood. V gene TRBV13 combines with J gene TRBJ1-2, with TRBD1 matching over 7 bases. The CDR3: CASSRRQGGKYGYTF. The CDR3 DNA sequence: TGTGCCAGCAGCCGAAGACAGGGAGGAAAGTACGGCTACACCTTC.